This record covers a single T cell receptor (beta chain). The target antigen is unknown. Treatment in this sample: roughly 18 received Ad26.COV2.S at low or high dose, single or two shots; five or six received placebo; per-sample allocation not given. The study sampled participants on day 63 after the first vaccine or placebo injection. CDR3 length equals 14 residues. The V end lost 2 bases, the J end lost 3 bases, and 8 bases lay between the germline ends. Germline V gene data show CDR1 as MNHEY and CDR2 as SVGAGI. This sample is drawn from a study of Ad26.COV2.S vaccination and SARS-CoV-2 variants. The wider study: Enrolled in COV1001, the donor was in the Ad26.COV2.S trial arm, which received the vaccine. Doses of Ad26.COV2.S were injected into muscle once or twice, 56 days apart. Study observations and caveats: Non-spike TCR breadth did not differ much between vaccine and placebo recipients.

The data were produced by immunoSEQ multiplex PCR, yet TCRdb's version contains in-frame clones alone and is incomplete. The sample records around 300,000 clones, roughly nine tenths being singletons. This TCR came from a person aged 18-65 years who received the Ad26.COV2.S COVID-19 vaccine or a placebo. The chain employs TRBV6-5 and TRBJ2-1; D possibly uses TRBD1 or TRBD2 (5 bases each). The source was peripheral blood, collected in a trial of Ad26.COV2.S vaccine versus placebo. CDR3 sequence: CASSYQGDYNEQFF. The CDR3, as DNA: TGTGCCAGCAGTTACCAGGGAGACTACAATGAGCAGTTCTTC.